This T cell receptor (beta chain) was profiled in a study of glioma-infiltrating T cells after dendritic cell vaccination. Study background: At biweekly intervals, patients got three intradermal dendritic cell vaccine injections.

Losses at the gene ends were 4 bases for V and 4 bases for J; bases not matched to a gene: 2. Germline V gene sequence: CDR1 SGHTA, CDR2 FQGTGA. This CDR3 comprises 14 residues. Time point given: after dendritic cell vaccination, including at tumor progression/relapse. Blood PBMC samples: pre-vaccination, two weeks post third vaccination, and at tumor progression. Repertoires were generated with immunoSEQ multiplex PCR, while TCRdb's copy carries only in-frame clones and drops some. The sample records over 65,000 clones, 85% being singletons. The sequenced sample was blood, obtained after dendritic cell vaccination. The chain has TRBV7-3 and TRBJ2-3; TRBD1 matches 10 bases. The receptor was isolated from a human donor with glioblastoma. CDR3 protein: CASSSTGGADTQYF. CDR3 nucleotide sequence: TGTGCCAGCAGCTCGACAGGGGGCGCAGATACGCAGTATTTT. Full variable domain (remainder filled in from reference TRBV7-3 and TRBJ2-3): GAGVSQTPSNKVTEKGKYVELRCDPISGHTALYWYRQSLGQGPEFLIYFQGTGAADDSGLPNDRFFAVRPEGSVSTLKIQRTERGDSAVYLCASSSTGGADTQYFGPGTRLTVL.